The subject of this entry is one T cell receptor beta chain. Its specificity is not known. The Oncomine TCR Beta short-read assay was what sequenced the DNA obtained from cultured CD4+ T cells. Genomic DNA was extracted from cultured CD4+ T cells. From the PCR reads, TCRdb called clonotypes with MiXCR, one entry per CDR3 protein. The profile shows about 9,900 distinct CDR3 sequences, about a third of them singletons. Stated treatment: approximately nine-day PBMC culture with coronavirus spike peptide pools or control peptides (ViraFEST assay). Ahead of the COVID-19 pandemic (2011-2018), the CD4+ T cells of the unexposed donor were collected. Following culture for approximately nine days, CD4+ T cells were isolated by negative selection. If enough cells were available, CD4+ T cells from unexposed donors were probed with SARS-CoV-2 S/N and four cold-coronavirus spikes. The data belong to a study of vaccination and CD4 T cells after COVID-19. Study-level information: Vaccination of participants consisted of two doses of either BNT162b2 or mRNA-1273 vaccine.

This CDR3 has 15 amino acids. Germline CDR1 is LNHDA and CDR2 is SQIVND (reference sequence). The V end lost 1 base, the J end lost 2 bases, and 9 bases lay between the germline ends. This clonotype was sampled from a human donor in good health. The sequenced sample was CD4+ T cells from blood, cultured in vitro. This chain uses TRBV19 with TRBJ1-5; D unclear. The CDR3 sequence: CASSIGNFGNQPQHF. Here the CDR3 DNA reads TGTGCCAGTAGTATAGGGAATTTCGGCAATCAGCCCCAGCATTTT.